The 12 T cell receptor beta chains reported below all come from one sample, sequenced in a study of response to subunit inactivated influenza vaccine. TCRdb ran MiXCR on the RT-PCR reads and lists one entry per CDR3 protein. The sample has about 800,000 distinct CDR3 sequences, about 20% seen once; the top ten hold roughly 10%. Sequencing was performed on PBMCs from blood, taken more than 4 days after vaccination. These receptors came from a middle-aged man who received an inactivated influenza vaccine.

The chain has TRBV12-3 or TRBV12-4 and TRBJ1-5; no reliable D call. V dropped 5 bases and J dropped 5 bases, with 19 bases sitting between them. CDR3 length: 16 residues. CDR3 sequence (DNA): TGTGCCAGCAGTACCGGATCCCGGACCCAAGATCAGCCCCAGCATTTT. Protein sequence: CASSTGSRTQDQPQHF.

This clonotype came up a few times. The chain joins TRBV10-3 to TRBJ2-3; 10 bases match TRBD2. Trimming removed 7 bases from V and 4 bases from J; junction bases left unmatched: 8. The V gene's germline CDR1 is ENHRY and CDR2 SYGVKD. The CDR3 length is 15 residues. The CDR3 DNA reads as TGTGCCATCACCCGGGCTAGCGGGAGTGCAGATACGCAGTATTTT. Translated: CAITRASGSADTQYF.

The chain has TRBV6-2 or TRBV6-3 and TRBJ2-6, with TRBD2 identical over 7 bases. This CDR3 region has 16 residues. CDR1 and CDR2 from the germline V gene are MNHEY and SVGEGT. The junction had 7 bases not matched to a gene; V was cut back by 6 bases and J by 2 bases. CDR3 DNA sequence: TGTGCCAGCAGAACCCGACTAGCCCCTGGGGCCAACGTCCTGACTTTC. It translates to CASRTRLAPGANVLTF.

The table lists this clonotype with many counts. The genes are TRBV12-3 or TRBV12-4 and TRBJ2-7, with 9 bases fitting TRBD1. This CDR3 region has 15 residues. Trimming cost V 5 bases and J 4 bases; bases outside gene matches: 9. The CDR3: CASSGGTGTVYEQYF. DNA of the CDR3: TGTGCCAGCAGTGGGGGGACAGGGACCGTTTACGAGCAGTACTTC.

The chain has TRBV20-1 and TRBJ2-3; maybe TRBD2 (5 bases). Per germline, CDR1 DFQATT and CDR2 SNEGSKA (reference sequence). The CDR3 length is 13 residues. Trimming took off 3 bases at V and 0 bases at J, with 7 bases between the two ends. In DNA, the CDR3 is TGCAGTGCTAGCTGGACTAGCACAGATACGCAGTATTTT. It translates to CSASWTSTDTQYF.

The V gene is TRBV27, the J gene TRBJ1-1; 7 bases are a match to TRBD1. Germline CDR1 and CDR2: MNHEY and SMNVEV (reference sequence). V dropped 5 bases and J dropped 0; count of bases not matched to a gene: 3. The CDR3 loop spans 14 amino acids. In DNA form, the CDR3 reads TGTGCCAGCAGTAGACAGGGAGTGAACACTGAAGCTTTCTTT. It translates to CASSRQGVNTEAFF.

This chain connects TRBV20-1 to TRBJ2-5; D ambiguous. Germline-derived CDR1 and CDR2 are DFQATT and SNEGSKA (reference sequence). V lost 4 bases, J lost 11 bases, and 20 bases lay in between. CDR3 size: 13 residues. The chain's CDR3 is CSATSVDPGSQYF. The DNA of the CDR3 is TGCAGTGCTACCTCCGTGGACCCGGGTTCGCAGTACTTC.

The chain uses TRBV5-1 and TRBJ2-7; 10 bases fit TRBD1. The CDR3 extends over 14 amino acids. J gave up 6 bases and V 2 bases, and 5 bases lay outside the gene matches. Looked up from germline, CDR1 is SGHRS and CDR2 is YFSETQ. This CDR3 is CASSFGQGEGEQYF. Written as DNA, the CDR3 is TGCGCCAGCAGCTTTGGACAGGGGGAAGGCGAGCAGTACTTC. The full variable domain, with the rest looked up from reference TRBV5-1 and TRBJ2-7, is KAGVTQTPRYLIKTRGQQVTLSCSPISGHRSVSWYQQTPGQGLQFLFEYFSETQRNKGNFPGRFSGRQFSNSRSEMNVSTLELGDSALYLCASSFGQGEGEQYFGPGTRLTVT.

This clonotype was detected only a few times. The chain has TRBV20-1 and TRBJ1-1; no firm D call. This CDR3 is built from 13 residues. V lost 2 bases, J lost 8 bases, and 15 bases lay in between. Germline V gene data show CDR1 as DFQATT and CDR2 as SNEGSKA (reference sequence). The CDR3 DNA reads as TGCAGTGCTAGACGGACGGATCTAGTAGAAGCTTTCTTT. Protein product: CSARRTDLVEAFF.

Here the CDR3 reads CATSEGRGYTGELFF. Here the CDR3 DNA reads TGTGCCACCAGTGAAGGCAGGGGGTATACCGGGGAGCTGTTTTTT. The chain combines TRBV24-1 with TRBJ2-2, with 7 bases aligning to TRBD1. The CDR3 spans 15 residues. Germline trimming cut 4 bases from V and 5 bases from J; bases unmatched to any gene: 6. The germline V gene has CDR1 KGHDR and CDR2 SFDVKD.

The J gene is TRBJ2-7, the V gene TRBV9; 7 bases match TRBD1. The CDR3 is 15 amino acids. The J segment lost 1 base and the V segment lost 3 bases, leaving 7 bases of the junction unmatched. Per germline, CDR1 SGDLS and CDR2 YYNGEE. CDR3 region: CASSAGQAVSYEQYF. The CDR3 coding sequence is TGTGCCAGCAGCGCCGGACAGGCCGTTTCCTACGAGCAGTACTTC.

This clonotype was found a few times. The chain carries TRBV3-1 and TRBJ2-3; D remains ambiguous. The CDR3 loop spans 16 amino acids. Trimming shortened V by 6 bases and J by 4 bases, and 20 bases separated the two germline ends. Germline CDR1 is LGHDT and CDR2 is YNNKEL (reference sequence). The CDR3 coding sequence is TGTGCCAGCAGTCCGATAAACCCGTATCGCCCAGATACGCAGTATTTT. Translation gives CASSPINPYRPDTQYF.